The clone carrying this T cell receptor (beta chain) has only a few counts. Its antigen is unknown. The CDR3 runs to 15 residues. With 5 bases clipped from V and 7 bases from J, the junction kept 6 bases outside the gene matches. Looked up from germline, CDR1 is MDHEN and CDR2 is SYDVKM. The data were taken from a study of cytomegalovirus exposure and HLA in healthy donors. The study, taken as a whole, reports: The dataset shows that most TCR sequences were rare, while some public TCRs occurred in many donors. The study labeled 150 to 200 TCR beta chains cytomegalovirus-associated.

Primers for the PCR totalled 60 Vbeta and 13 Jbeta. Only in-frame clones appear in the TCRdb table, and some are missing; sequencing was by immunoSEQ multiplex PCR. This sample has some 170,000 clones, with roughly 80% found just once. Each donor was nominally healthy when sampled (though unrecorded immune exposures were likely). The rearrangement joins TRBV28 to TRBJ1-4; 11 positions match TRBD1. The source material was PBMCs. This receptor was identified in a woman under 40 in good health and CMV-seropositive. The CDR3: CASSPAGTGGEKLFF. The DNA of the CDR3 is TGTGCCAGCAGTCCCGCCGGGACAGGGGGTGAAAAACTGTTTTTT.